The rows below give T cell receptor beta chains drawn from one sample of a study of HIV-infected patients and healthy controls. TCRdb redid the calling of the 5' RACE reads with MiXCR, one entry per CDR3 protein. The repertoire holds about 70,000 distinct CDR3 sequences, with roughly a sixth as singletons. Sequencing used CD4+ T cells from blood. The receptors derive from a human donor in good health. The CDR3 runs from the conserved cysteine through the conserved F or W. D genes are given only for firm matches. Expanded clones get a size class; other rows say once, few or many, or leave the size out.

v_call	d_call	cdr3_length	j_call	clone_size	cdr3_aa	cdr3_nt
TRBV29-1	NA	14	TRBJ2-1	few	CSVGRLRGLSEQFF	TGCAGCGTTGGTCGCCTCCGGGGCTTGAGTGAGCAGTTCTTC
TRBV3-1	NA	13	TRBJ1-6	NA	CASSQTRDSPLHF	TGTGCCAGCAGCCAAACCAGGGATTCACCCCTCCACTTT
TRBV5-1	NA	12	TRBJ2-7	few	CASSYEDTGQYF	TGCGCCAGCAGCTACGAAGATACGGGGCAGTACTTC
TRBV19	TRBD1	16	TRBJ2-1	NA	CASSTRQGAYRHEQFF	TGTGCCAGTAGTACCCGACAGGGCGCTTACCGACATGAGCAGTTCTTC
TRBV7-6	NA	14	TRBJ2-5	NA	CASSYSPGVETQYF	TGTGCCAGCAGCTACTCCCCAGGGGTGGAGACCCAGTACTTC
TRBV29-1	TRBD1	12	TRBJ1-1	NA	CSVLQGLAEAFF	TGCAGCGTGTTACAGGGGTTGGCTGAAGCTTTCTTT
TRBV10-3	NA	13	TRBJ1-1	NA	CAISEQGVTEAFF	TGTGCCATCAGTGAACAAGGGGTCACTGAAGCTTTCTTT
TRBV7-2	TRBD1	14	TRBJ1-2	NA	CASSLTGTEHGYTF	TGTGCCAGCAGCTTGACCGGGACAGAGCATGGCTACACCTTC
TRBV6-1	NA	16	TRBJ1-5	many	CASRDRGSGGNQPQHF	TGTGCCAGCAGGGACCGAGGATCTGGGGGTAATCAGCCCCAGCATTTT
TRBV30	NA	14	TRBJ1-1	NA	CAWSVLRPPWEAFF	TGTGCCTGGAGCGTACTCCGACCCCCGTGGGAAGCTTTCTTT
TRBV5-8	NA	14	TRBJ1-6	NA	CASSLANWYSPLHF	TGTGCCAGCAGCTTGGCCAATTGGTATTCACCCCTCCACTTT
TRBV29-1	NA	12	TRBJ2-7	many	CSAGLRGAEQYF	TGCAGCGCCGGACTGAGGGGGGCCGAGCAGTACTTC
TRBV18	TRBD2	15	TRBJ2-1	NA	CASSPRSGSGNEQFF	TGTGCCAGCTCACCGAGGAGCGGGAGTGGCAATGAGCAGTTCTTC
TRBV30	NA	13	TRBJ1-1	few	CAWSVSRNTEAFF	TGTGCCTGGAGTGTTTCCAGGAACACTGAAGCTTTCTTT
TRBV7-8	NA	14	TRBJ2-6	NA	CASSQPSGANVLTF	TGTGCCAGCAGCCAGCCGAGTGGGGCCAACGTCCTGACTTTC
TRBV25-1	NA	15	TRBJ2-7	many	CASSDSRDLSYEQYF	TGTGCCAGCAGTGATTCCCGGGACCTCTCCTACGAGCAGTACTTC
TRBV29-1	NA	12	TRBJ1-4	medium-sized	CSVVRFGGELFF	TGCAGCGTTGTTAGGTTCGGGGGGGAACTGTTTTTT
TRBV7-9	NA	11	TRBJ2-7	few	CASSLSGEQYF	TGTGCCAGCAGCCTGAGCGGGGAGCAGTACTTC
TRBV25-1	TRBD1	15	TRBJ2-2	many	CASSEGTGGAGELFF	TGTGCCAGCAGTGAAGGGACAGGGGGAGCCGGGGAGCTGTTTTTT
TRBV5-5	TRBD2	17	TRBJ2-2	few	CASSYRLAGASTGELFF	TGTGCCAGCAGCTACAGACTAGCGGGAGCGAGCACCGGGGAGCTGTTTTTT
TRBV5-1	NA	13	TRBJ1-2	few	CASSRDQPFGYTF	TGCGCCAGCAGCCGGGACCAACCCTTTGGCTACACCTTC
TRBV7-3	NA	12	TRBJ1-1	few	CASSYAAGEAFF	TGTGCCAGCAGCTACGCGGCAGGGGAAGCTTTCTTT
TRBV20-1	TRBD2	15	TRBJ2-5	many	CSASPSGGTQETQYF	TGCAGTGCTAGTCCTAGCGGGGGGACCCAAGAGACCCAGTACTTC
TRBV7-7	NA	13	TRBJ2-1	few	CASSPISGAEQFF	TGTGCCAGCAGCCCGATTAGTGGCGCTGAGCAGTTCTTC
TRBV15	NA	15	TRBJ1-1	NA	CATSRDPGIGTEAFF	TGTGCCACCAGCAGAGATCCCGGAATTGGTACTGAAGCTTTCTTT
TRBV6-5	TRBD2	16	TRBJ2-1	NA	CASRQIAGVNYNEQFF	TGTGCCAGCAGACAAATAGCGGGAGTTAACTACAATGAGCAGTTCTTC
TRBV7-2	TRBD1	14	TRBJ1-2	NA	CASSLDRGSYGYTF	TGTGCCAGCAGCTTGGACAGGGGGTCATATGGCTACACCTTC
TRBV20-1	TRBD1	15	TRBJ1-5	many	CSAREDRVGNQPQHF	TGCAGTGCTAGAGAAGACAGGGTAGGCAATCAGCCCCAGCATTTT
TRBV19	TRBD2	15	TRBJ2-3	NA	CASTGGLAGMDTQYF	TGTGCCAGTACGGGAGGACTAGCGGGGATGGATACGCAGTATTTT
TRBV29-1	TRBD2	15	TRBJ2-3	few	CSVSRLAGLTDTQYF	TGCAGCGTTTCGAGACTAGCGGGGCTCACAGATACGCAGTATTTT
TRBV18	NA	14	TRBJ1-1	few	CASSPLSVDTEAFF	TGTGCCAGCTCACCGCTCTCAGTTGACACTGAAGCTTTCTTT
TRBV20-1	NA	14	TRBJ1-6	NA	CSASRGSYNSPLHF	TGCAGTGCCTCGCGGGGCTCCTATAATTCACCCCTCCACTTT
TRBV7-8	NA	15	TRBJ2-1	NA	CASSVGGGIVYEQFF	TGTGCCAGCAGCGTCGGTGGCGGGATTGTGTATGAGCAGTTCTTC
TRBV15	NA	15	TRBJ2-7	NA	CATSRDRGPSLEQYF	TGTGCCACCAGCAGAGATCGGGGACCGAGCCTGGAGCAGTACTTC
TRBV20-1	TRBD1	15	TRBJ1-6	NA	CSAIRQGDGASALHF	TGCAGTGCCATTCGACAGGGGGATGGTGCTTCGGCCCTCCACTTT
TRBV14	NA	14	TRBJ2-3	few	CASSQEQARDTQYF	TGTGCCAGCAGCCAAGAACAGGCACGTGATACGCAGTATTTT
TRBV6-2/TRBV6-3	NA	16	TRBJ1-3	NA	CASSETSTRTGNTIYF	TGTGCCAGCAGCGAAACTTCCACACGGACTGGAAACACCATATATTTT
TRBV6-1	TRBD2	14	TRBJ2-1	few	CASRGLAGVNEQFF	TGTGCCAGCAGGGGACTAGCGGGAGTTAATGAGCAGTTCTTC
TRBV19	NA	13	TRBJ2-7	few	CASSGGLPYEQYF	TGTGCCAGTAGCGGGGGGCTCCCCTACGAGCAGTACTTC
TRBV11-2	NA	13	TRBJ2-1	many	CAIETGYHNEQFF	TGTGCCATCGAAACAGGGTACCACAATGAGCAGTTCTTC
TRBV7-2	TRBD1	16	TRBJ2-7	NA	CASSSDGNRGLVEQYF	TGTGCCAGCAGCTCTGACGGGAACAGGGGTCTCGTCGAGCAGTACTTC
TRBV7-9	NA	15	TRBJ2-2	many	CASSLRAVDTGELFF	TGTGCCAGCAGCTTACGGGCGGTGGACACCGGGGAGCTGTTTTTT
TRBV5-1	TRBD2	15	TRBJ2-5	few	CASSLEGTRGETQYF	TGCGCCAGCAGCTTGGAGGGGACTAGGGGCGAGACCCAGTACTTC
TRBV6-2/TRBV6-3	TRBD1	15	TRBJ1-5	NA	CASSRTGRNNQPQHF	TGTGCCAGCAGCCGGACAGGGAGAAACAATCAGCCCCAGCATTTT
TRBV20-1	TRBD1	13	TRBJ2-7	few	CSATTGYSYEQYF	TGCAGTGCTACGACAGGGTACTCCTACGAGCAGTACTTC
TRBV5-5	NA	16	TRBJ2-1	many	CASTTLGGQENNEQFF	TGTGCCAGCACCACCCTTGGGGGGCAGGAGAACAATGAGCAGTTCTTC
TRBV7-2	TRBD1	14	TRBJ2-1	NA	CASSRPGQYNEQFF	TGTGCCAGCAGCCGTCCGGGACAGTACAATGAGCAGTTCTTC
TRBV6-2/TRBV6-3	TRBD2	14	TRBJ2-1	many	CASTPSGELNEQFF	TGTGCCAGCACTCCTAGCGGGGAGTTGAATGAGCAGTTCTTC